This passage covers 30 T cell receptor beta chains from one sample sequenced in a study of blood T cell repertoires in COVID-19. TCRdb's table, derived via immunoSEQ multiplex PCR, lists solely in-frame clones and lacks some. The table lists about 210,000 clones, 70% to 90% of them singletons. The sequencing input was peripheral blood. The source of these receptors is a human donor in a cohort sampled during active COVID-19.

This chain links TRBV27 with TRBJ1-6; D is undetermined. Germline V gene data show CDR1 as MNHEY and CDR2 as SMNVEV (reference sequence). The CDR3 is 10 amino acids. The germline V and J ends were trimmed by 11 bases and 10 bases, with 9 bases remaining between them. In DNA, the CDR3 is TGTGCCTCGGCGGGGTCACCCCTCCACTTT. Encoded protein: CASAGSPLHF.

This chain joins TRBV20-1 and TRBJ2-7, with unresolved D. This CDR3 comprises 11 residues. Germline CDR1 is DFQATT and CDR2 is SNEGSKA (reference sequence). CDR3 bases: TGCAGCGCCCCGGGTGTCGGCGAGCAGTACTTC. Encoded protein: CSAPGVGEQYF.

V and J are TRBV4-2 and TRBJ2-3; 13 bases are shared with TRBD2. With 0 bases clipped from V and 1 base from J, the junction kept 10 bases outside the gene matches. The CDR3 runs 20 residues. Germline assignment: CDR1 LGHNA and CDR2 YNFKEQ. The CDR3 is CASSQDGLAGDSGGTDTQYF. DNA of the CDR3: TGTGCCAGCAGCCAAGATGGACTAGCGGGAGATTCCGGGGGCACAGATACGCAGTATTTT.

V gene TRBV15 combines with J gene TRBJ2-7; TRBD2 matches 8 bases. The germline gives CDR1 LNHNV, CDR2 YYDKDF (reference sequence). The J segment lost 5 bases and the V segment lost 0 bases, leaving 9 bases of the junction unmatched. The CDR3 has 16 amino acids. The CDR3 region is CATSRDAAGGLDEQYF. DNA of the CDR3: TGTGCCACCAGCAGAGATGCGGCGGGAGGTTTAGACGAGCAGTACTTC.

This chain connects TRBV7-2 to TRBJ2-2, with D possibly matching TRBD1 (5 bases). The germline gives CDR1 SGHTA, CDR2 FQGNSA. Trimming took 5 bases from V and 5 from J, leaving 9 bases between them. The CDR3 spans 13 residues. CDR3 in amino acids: CASSQPGTGELFF. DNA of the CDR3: TGTGCCAGCAGCCAACCAGGGACCGGGGAGCTGTTTTTT.

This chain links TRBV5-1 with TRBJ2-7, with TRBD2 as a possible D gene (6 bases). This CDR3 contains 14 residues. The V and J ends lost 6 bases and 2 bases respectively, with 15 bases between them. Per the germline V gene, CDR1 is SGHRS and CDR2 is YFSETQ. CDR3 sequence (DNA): TGCGCCAGCAACCCCCGGGGGAACCCCTACGAGCAGTACTTC. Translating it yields CASNPRGNPYEQYF.

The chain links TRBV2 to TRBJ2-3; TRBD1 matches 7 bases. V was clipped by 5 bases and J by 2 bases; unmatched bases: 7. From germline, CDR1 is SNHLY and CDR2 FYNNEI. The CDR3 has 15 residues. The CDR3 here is CASSLPGTATDTQYF. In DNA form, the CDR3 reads TGTGCCAGCAGTTTACCCGGGACAGCCACAGATACGCAGTATTTT.

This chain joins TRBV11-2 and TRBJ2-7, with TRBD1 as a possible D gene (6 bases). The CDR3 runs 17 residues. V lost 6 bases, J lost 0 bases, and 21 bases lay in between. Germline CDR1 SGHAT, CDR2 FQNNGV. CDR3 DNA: TGTGCCAGCAGTCGGAATCAGGGGCAATCTTCCTCCTACGAGCAGTACTTC. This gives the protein CASSRNQGQSSSYEQYF.

The CDR3 DNA reads as TGTGCCAGCTCACCCCTATCACAACAGGGCGGCACTGAAGCTTTCTTT. Encoded protein: CASSPLSQQGGTEAFF. The rearrangement uses TRBV18 and TRBJ1-1, with a tentative D call TRBD1 (6 bases). The CDR3 is 16 amino acids. Germline values: CDR1 KGHSH, CDR2 LQKENI. The V end lost 3 bases, the J end lost 4 bases, and 18 bases lay between the germline ends.

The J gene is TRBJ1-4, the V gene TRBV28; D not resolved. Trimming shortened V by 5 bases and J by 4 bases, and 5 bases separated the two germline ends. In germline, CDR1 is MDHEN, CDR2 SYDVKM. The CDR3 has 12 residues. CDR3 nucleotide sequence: TGTGCCAGCAGTATCATTAATGAAAAACTGTTTTTT. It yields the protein CASSIINEKLFF.

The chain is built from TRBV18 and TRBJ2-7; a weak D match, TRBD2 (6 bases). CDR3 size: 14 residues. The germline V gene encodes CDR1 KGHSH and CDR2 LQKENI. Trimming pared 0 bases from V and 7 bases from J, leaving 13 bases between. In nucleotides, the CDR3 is TGTGCCAGCTCACCACCGGGGGGATCGGAAGAGCAGTACTTC. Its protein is CASSPPGGSEEQYF.

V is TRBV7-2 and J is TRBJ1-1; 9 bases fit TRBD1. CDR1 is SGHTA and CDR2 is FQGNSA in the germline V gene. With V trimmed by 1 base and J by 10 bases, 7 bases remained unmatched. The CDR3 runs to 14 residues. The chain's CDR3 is CASSLGQGVMGAFF. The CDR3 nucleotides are TGTGCCAGCAGCTTAGGACAGGGGGTCATGGGAGCTTTCTTT.

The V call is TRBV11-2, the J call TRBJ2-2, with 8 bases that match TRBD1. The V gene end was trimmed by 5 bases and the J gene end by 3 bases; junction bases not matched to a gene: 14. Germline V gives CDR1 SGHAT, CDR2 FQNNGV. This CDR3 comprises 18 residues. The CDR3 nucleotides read TGTGCCAGCAGCCCCCTCGCCGACAGGGGATATGACACCGGGGAGCTGTTTTTT. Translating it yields CASSPLADRGYDTGELFF.

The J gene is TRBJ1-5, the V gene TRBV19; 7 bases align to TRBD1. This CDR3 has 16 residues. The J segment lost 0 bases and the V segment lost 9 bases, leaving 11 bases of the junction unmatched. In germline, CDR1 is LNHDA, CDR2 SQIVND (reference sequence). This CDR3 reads CASTGTELYSNQPQHF. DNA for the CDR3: TGTGCCAGCACTGGGACAGAACTCTATAGCAATCAGCCCCAGCATTTT.

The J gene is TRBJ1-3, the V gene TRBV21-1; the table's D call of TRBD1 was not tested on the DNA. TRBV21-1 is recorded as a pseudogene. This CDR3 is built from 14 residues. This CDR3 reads CASSKGAKGNTIYF. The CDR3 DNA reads TGTGCCAGCAGCAAAGGGGCGAAGGGAAACACCATATATTTT.

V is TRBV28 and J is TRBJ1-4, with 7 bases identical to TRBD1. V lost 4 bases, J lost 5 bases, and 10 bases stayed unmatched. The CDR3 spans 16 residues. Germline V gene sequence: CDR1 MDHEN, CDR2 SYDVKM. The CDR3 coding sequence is TGTGCCAGCAGTTCGCCCTTCGGGACAGAAAATGAAAAACTGTTTTTT. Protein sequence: CASSSPFGTENEKLFF.

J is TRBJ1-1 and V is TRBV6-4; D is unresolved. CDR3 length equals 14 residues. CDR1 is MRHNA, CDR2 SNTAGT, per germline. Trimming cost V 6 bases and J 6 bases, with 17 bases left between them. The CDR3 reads CASSLDKDSSEAFF. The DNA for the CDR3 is TGTGCCAGCAGCCTTGACAAGGACTCATCTGAAGCTTTCTTT.

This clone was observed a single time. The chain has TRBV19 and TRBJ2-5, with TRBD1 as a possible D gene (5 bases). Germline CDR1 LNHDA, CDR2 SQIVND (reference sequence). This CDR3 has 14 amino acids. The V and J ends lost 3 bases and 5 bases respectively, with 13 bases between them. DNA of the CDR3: TGTGCCAGTAGTATTGAAGACAGTCCGGAGACCCAGTACTTC. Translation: CASSIEDSPETQYF.

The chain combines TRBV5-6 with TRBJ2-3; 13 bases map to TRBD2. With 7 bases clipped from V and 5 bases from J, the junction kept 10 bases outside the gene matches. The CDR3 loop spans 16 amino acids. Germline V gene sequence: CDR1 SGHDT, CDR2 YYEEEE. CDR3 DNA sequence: TGTGCCAGCGGGCGGACTAGCGGGAGATTTATAGATACGCAGTATTTT. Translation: CASGRTSGRFIDTQYF.

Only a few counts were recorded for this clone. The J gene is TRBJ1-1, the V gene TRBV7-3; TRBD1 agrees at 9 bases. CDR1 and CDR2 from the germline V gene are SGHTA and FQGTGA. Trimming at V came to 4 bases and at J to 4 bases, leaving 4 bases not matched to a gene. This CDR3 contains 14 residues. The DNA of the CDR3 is TGTGCCAGCAGCTCACAGGGGGCGGGCACTGAAGCTTTCTTT. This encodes CASSSQGAGTEAFF.

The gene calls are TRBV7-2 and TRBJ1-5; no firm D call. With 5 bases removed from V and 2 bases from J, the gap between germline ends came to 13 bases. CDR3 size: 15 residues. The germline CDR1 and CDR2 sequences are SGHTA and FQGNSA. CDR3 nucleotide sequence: TGTGCCAGCAGCCCCTCGACATCAGGCAATCAGCCCCAGCATTTT. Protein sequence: CASSPSTSGNQPQHF.

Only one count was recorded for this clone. The CDR3 here is CASSLAFDRNHGELFF. CDR3 nucleotides: TGTGCCAGCAGCTTAGCCTTCGACAGGAATCACGGGGAGCTGTTTTTT. The chain links TRBV7-9 to TRBJ2-2, with D possibly matching TRBD1 (6 bases). The CDR3 spans 16 residues. CDR1 SEHNR and CDR2 FQNEAQ come from the germline V gene (reference sequence). Trimming pared 0 bases from V and 7 bases from J, leaving 15 bases between.

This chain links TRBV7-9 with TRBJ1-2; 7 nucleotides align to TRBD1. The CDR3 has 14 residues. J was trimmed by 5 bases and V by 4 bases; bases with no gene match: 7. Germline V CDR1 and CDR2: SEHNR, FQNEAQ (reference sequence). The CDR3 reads CASSSQRQGYGYTF. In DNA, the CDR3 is TGTGCCAGCAGCTCGCAGAGACAGGGATATGGCTACACCTTC.

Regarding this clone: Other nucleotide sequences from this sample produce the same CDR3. In nucleotides, the CDR3 is TGCGCCAGCAGCGATTTGGAGGGGGCGGGTGGCTACACCTTC. Translated: CASSDLEGAGGYTF. The chain recombines TRBV5-1 with TRBJ1-2, with 7 nucleotides matching TRBD1. The V gene end was trimmed by 4 bases and the J gene end by 7 bases; junction bases not matched to a gene: 10. Germline CDR1 and CDR2: SGHRS and YFSETQ. This CDR3 comprises 14 residues.

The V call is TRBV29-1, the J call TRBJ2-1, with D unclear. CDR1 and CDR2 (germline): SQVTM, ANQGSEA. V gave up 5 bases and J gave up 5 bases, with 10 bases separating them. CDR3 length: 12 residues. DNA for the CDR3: TGCAGCGTTACTCCCCATGACAATGAGCAGTTCTTC. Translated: CSVTPHDNEQFF.

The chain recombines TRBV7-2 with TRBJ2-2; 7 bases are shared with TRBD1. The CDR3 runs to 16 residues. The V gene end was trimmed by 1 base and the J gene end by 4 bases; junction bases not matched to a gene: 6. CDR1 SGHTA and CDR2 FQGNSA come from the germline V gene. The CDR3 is CASSLDSGGGTGELFF. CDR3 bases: TGTGCCAGCAGCTTAGATTCAGGGGGTGGCACCGGGGAGCTGTTTTTT.

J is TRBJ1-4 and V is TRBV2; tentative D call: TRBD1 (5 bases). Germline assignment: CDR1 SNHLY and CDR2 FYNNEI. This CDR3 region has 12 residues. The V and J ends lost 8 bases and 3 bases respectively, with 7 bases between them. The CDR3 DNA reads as TGTGCCAGCCTAGGGGCTAATGAAAAACTGTTTTTT. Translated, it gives CASLGANEKLFF.

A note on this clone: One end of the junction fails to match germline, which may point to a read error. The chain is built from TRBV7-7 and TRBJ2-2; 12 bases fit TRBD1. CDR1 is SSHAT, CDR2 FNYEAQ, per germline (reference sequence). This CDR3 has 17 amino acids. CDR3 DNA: TGTGCTAGCAGCTTAACGGGACAGGGGGCCGGAGGCGGGGAGCTGTTTTTT. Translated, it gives CASSLTGQGAGGGELFF.

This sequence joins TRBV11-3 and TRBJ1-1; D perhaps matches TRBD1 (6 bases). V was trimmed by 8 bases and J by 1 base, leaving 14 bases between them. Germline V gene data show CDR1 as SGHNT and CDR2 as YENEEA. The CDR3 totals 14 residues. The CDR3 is CASAQGYENTEAFF. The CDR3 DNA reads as TGTGCCAGCGCACAGGGTTATGAGAACACTGAAGCTTTCTTT. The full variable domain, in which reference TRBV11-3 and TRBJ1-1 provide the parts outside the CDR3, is EAGVVQSPRYKIIEKKQPVAFWCNPISGHNTLYWYLQNLGQGPELLIRYENEEAVDDSQLPKDRFSAERLKGVDSTLKIQPAELGDSAVYLCASAQGYENTEAFFGQGTRLTVV.

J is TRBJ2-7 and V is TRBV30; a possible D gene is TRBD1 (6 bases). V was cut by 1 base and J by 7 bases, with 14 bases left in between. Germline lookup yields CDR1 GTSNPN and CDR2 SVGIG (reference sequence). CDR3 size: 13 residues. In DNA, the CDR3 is TGTGCCTGGAGTGGGACAGATCGGCTTGAGCAGTACTTC. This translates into CAWSGTDRLEQYF.